These 9 T cell receptor beta chains share one sample of origin, sequenced in a study of cytomegalovirus exposure and HLA in healthy donors. Clones were sequenced by immunoSEQ multiplex PCR, and TCRdb holds only the in-frame ones, with some missing. The sample has more than 250,000 clones; about 90% are singletons. Sequenced input: PBMCs. These TCRs come from a woman aged 25 to 39 in good health and CMV-seronegative.

The rearrangement joins TRBV28 to TRBJ2-7; no clear D. The CDR3 has 15 residues. CDR1 is MDHEN and CDR2 is SYDVKM in the germline V gene. The V and J ends lost 3 bases and 0 bases respectively, with 12 bases between them. CDR3 loop: CASSLAALSSYEQYF. CDR3 nucleotides: TGTGCCAGCAGTTTGGCAGCCCTCAGCTCCTACGAGCAGTACTTC.

The rearrangement links TRBV18 to TRBJ1-2; TRBD1 matches 8 bases. Germline CDR1 is KGHSH and CDR2 is LQKENI. The CDR3 extends over 17 amino acids. V was clipped by 2 bases and J by 5 bases; unmatched bases: 13. The CDR3 reads CASSPDPQGAKWYGYTF. CDR3 nucleotides: TGTGCCAGCTCACCAGATCCCCAGGGGGCGAAGTGGTATGGCTACACCTTC.

This rearrangement joins TRBV28 to TRBJ2-1, with D unclear. The V end was cut by 4 bases, the J end by 4 bases, with 17 bases between. Germline CDR1 reads MDHEN; CDR2 reads SYDVKM. There are 16 residues in the CDR3. CDR3 sequence reads: CASSSPHGTRYNEQFF. CDR3 DNA sequence: TGTGCCAGCAGTTCCCCCCACGGCACCAGATACAATGAGCAGTTCTTC. The full variable domain, in which reference TRBV28 and TRBJ2-1 provide the parts outside the CDR3, is DVKVTQSSRYLVKRTGEKVFLECVQDMDHENMFWYRQDPGLGLRLIYFSYDVKMKEKGDIPEGYSVSREKKERFSLILESASTNQTSMYLCASSSPHGTRYNEQFFGPGTRLTVL.

This rearrangement joins TRBV29-1 to TRBJ1-5; D unclear. Germline CDR1 reads SQVTM; CDR2 reads ANQGSEA. The CDR3 sequence is 12 residues long. V lost 6 bases, J lost 2 bases, and 8 bases lay in between. The CDR3 loop reads CSVGDGNQPQHF. For the CDR3, the DNA is TGCAGCGTAGGTGACGGCAATCAGCCCCAGCATTTT.

For this clone: Other DNA sequences in the same sample also yield this CDR3. The genes are TRBV29-1 and TRBJ2-7; tentative D call: TRBD1 (5 bases). The germline V gene has CDR1 SQVTM and CDR2 ANQGSEA. V was pared by 4 bases and J by 2 bases, with 9 bases between. This CDR3 region has 12 residues. CDR3 loop: CSVGGSTYEQYF. In DNA, the CDR3 is TGCAGCGTTGGGGGCAGCACCTACGAGCAGTACTTC.

The chain has TRBV2 and TRBJ2-2; D remains unclear. This CDR3 is built from 14 residues. Trimming removed 6 bases at V and 4 bases at J, with 12 bases between. Germline V gives CDR1 SNHLY, CDR2 FYNNEI. The CDR3 spells CASRTAWGTGELFF. In DNA form, the CDR3 reads TGTGCCAGCAGGACGGCCTGGGGCACCGGGGAGCTGTTTTTT.

As regards this clone: Other DNA sequences in this sample translate to the same CDR3. The V gene is TRBV28, the J gene TRBJ2-3, with unresolved D. Trimming took off 4 bases at V and 7 bases at J, with 3 bases between the two ends. CDR1 is MDHEN, CDR2 SYDVKM, per germline. This CDR3 contains 10 residues. In DNA form, the CDR3 reads TGTGCCAGCAGTTCAAATACGCAGTATTTT. This gives the protein CASSSNTQYF.

This chain joins TRBV6-5 and TRBJ1-4, with TRBD1 matching over 7 bases. Trimming removed 0 bases from V and 8 bases from J; junction bases left unmatched: 9. This CDR3 has 16 residues. CDR1 and CDR2 from the germline V gene are MNHEY and SVGAGI. CDR3 sequence: CASSYSRDRAEEKLFF. In DNA form, the CDR3 reads TGTGCCAGCAGTTACTCGAGAGACAGGGCTGAGGAAAAACTGTTTTTT.

This chain joins TRBV28 and TRBJ2-7, with 9 bases lining up with TRBD1. Germline V gene data show CDR1 as MDHEN and CDR2 as SYDVKM. The CDR3 consists of 15 residues. The V gene end was trimmed by 8 bases and the J gene end by 4 bases; junction bases not matched to a gene: 12. The CDR3, as DNA: TGTGCCAGCGGGAAGGGGGGACAGGGACTGTACGAGCAGTACTTC. Amino acids: CASGKGGQGLYEQYF.